Listed below are T cell receptor beta chains from one sample, sequenced in a study of technical replicates of blood from four donors. This table comes from immunoSEQ multiplex PCR, and its TCRdb copy is limited to in-frame clones, with some not included. Of over 65,000 clones listed, nearly 98% are singletons. Sequencing input: T cells isolated from PBMCs. The receptors come from a human donor in good health. Each CDR3 is given with its conserved first and last residue. The D gene is left open where the match is weak. Expanded clones are given a class, and other clones once, few, many or no size at all.

TRBJ1-1	NA	NA	TRBV6-5	TGTGCCAGCAGTTACGGACCGGACATGAACACTGAAGCTTTCTTT	CASSYGPDMNTEAFF
TRBJ1-2	NA	TRBD1	TRBV5-6	TGTGCCAGCAGCTATGGGACAGGGCGATATGGCTACACCTTC	CASSYGTGRYGYTF
TRBJ2-7	once	TRBD1	TRBV15	TGTGCCACCAGCAGGAACGACAGGGGAAGCTCCTACGAGCAGTACTTC	CATSRNDRGSSYEQYF
TRBJ2-1	NA	TRBD1	TRBV4-1	TGCGCCAGCAGCCAACAAACAGGGGATGAGCAGTTCTTC	CASSQQTGDEQFF
TRBJ1-2	NA	NA	TRBV27	TGTGCCAGCGTTCAGGGAAGCCTCTATGGCTACACCTTC	CASVQGSLYGYTF
TRBJ1-5	NA	NA	TRBV18	TGTGCCAGCTCACCCACGGTGGCAGGGCTTAGCAATCAGCCCCAGCATTTT	CASSPTVAGLSNQPQHF
TRBJ2-7	once	NA	TRBV28	TGTGCCAGCAGTTTAGAGGGTTATCGGGGGACCTACGAGCAGTACTTC	CASSLEGYRGTYEQYF
TRBJ1-2	once	NA	TRBV5-1	TGCGCCAGCAGCTCGGACAGCCCCTATGGCTACACCTTC	CASSSDSPYGYTF
TRBJ2-1	NA	TRBD2	TRBV6-1	TGTGCCAGCAGTGCGCAATCCGGGACTAGCGGGGAAAGCTCCTACAATGAGCAGTTCTTC	CASSAQSGTSGESSYNEQFF
TRBJ2-6	NA	TRBD2	TRBV4-1	TGCGCCAGCAGCCATGCTAGCGGGAGGGCCGGGGCCAACGTCCTGACTTTC	CASSHASGRAGANVLTF
TRBJ2-1	NA	NA	TRBV5-1	TGCGCCAGCAGCTTGCAACATGAGGATGAGCAGTTCTTC	CASSLQHEDEQFF
TRBJ2-7	NA	TRBD1	TRBV13	TGTGCCAGCAGCCTGCTGGACAGGACGTCCTACGAGCAGTACTTC	CASSLLDRTSYEQYF
TRBJ1-2	NA	TRBD1	TRBV7-2	TGTGCCAGCAGACCCCGGACAGGGGCCGACTCGCTAGGCTACACCTTC	CASRPRTGADSLGYTF
TRBJ2-7	NA	NA	TRBV5-1	TGCGCCAGCAGCTTGGTTGGGTCTAGCGCCTACGAGCAGTACTTC	CASSLVGSSAYEQYF
TRBJ2-1	NA	TRBD1	TRBV5-1	TGCGCCAGCAGCTTCCAACAGGGGTTCCATGGTGAGCAGTTCTTC	CASSFQQGFHGEQFF